This T cell receptor (beta chain) originates from a study of T-cell reconstitution after alpha-beta-depleted transplantation in children. This CDR3 is built from 13 residues. After removal of 2 bases from V and 10 bases from J, the junction contained 3 bases not matched to a gene. Study-wide results and caveats: Expanded graft clones numbering several hundred reportedly gave rise to alpha-beta T cells about two months after transplant. T-cell counts and diversity at one year following transplant were attributed mainly to newly produced T cells. At day 60, the high TCRbeta diversity found in some patients originated from recipient T cells and thymic progenitors that had survived.

Preparation of the TCRbeta library was carried out with unique molecular identifiers. A single record per CDR3 protein comes from TCRdb applying MiXCR to the PCR reads. The sample carries 450,000 to 550,000 distinct CDR3 sequences, more than 9.5% recorded once. This clonotype was picked up many times. The antigen remains undetermined. Sequences were derived from PBMCs, mostly from graft donor cells, sampled 180 days after TCRalphabeta/CD19-depleted stem cell transplant. The clonotype originates from a female patient aged 2-10 years who had a stem cell transplant for aplastic anemia, so the T cells may come from the graft donor. The V and J genes are TRBV12-3 or TRBV12-4 and TRBJ1-2; 11 bases match TRBD1. The CDR3 spells CASSLRTGGAYTF. In DNA, the CDR3 is TGTGCCAGCAGTTTAAGGACAGGGGGCGCCTACACCTTC.